Below, 24 T cell receptor beta chains from the same sample are listed, as sequenced in a study of low-dose radiotherapy and immunotherapy resistance in tumors. With TRAV- and TRBV-specific primers, first-strand cDNA was made, covering the alpha and beta chains. The PCR that amplified TCRs ran for 20 cycles, relying on a constant-region primer and a V-primer adapter. Using its own MiXCR run on the reads, TCRdb lists one record per CDR3 protein. The data contain around 100,000 distinct CDR3 sequences, 20% to 25% of them singletons. Time point defined: after trial treatment. Treatment given: LDRT plus nivolumab, ipilimumab, low-dose cyclophosphamide and aspirin (RACIN trial). Sample: PBMCs, taken after low-dose radiotherapy plus immunotherapy. These receptor sequences come from a female donor with ovarian cancer.

The V call is TRBV9, the J call TRBJ2-3; 13 positions agree with TRBD2. Germline V gene data show CDR1 as SGDLS and CDR2 as YYNGEE. The CDR3 sequence is 16 residues long. V shed 4 bases and J 4 bases; nucleotides not matched to a gene: 6. This CDR3 is CASSRGLAGRADTQYF. The CDR3, as DNA: TGTGCCAGCAGCCGGGGACTAGCGGGACGGGCAGATACGCAGTATTTT.

This clonotype was seen at least ten times. The J gene is TRBJ2-1, the V gene TRBV24-1; D unresolved. Germline loops: CDR1 KGHDR, CDR2 SFDVKD. The CDR3 is 13 residues long. Trimming cost V 4 bases and J 4 bases, with 7 bases left between them. CDR3 DNA: TGTGCCACCAGTGAGTCAGCGTACAATGAGCAGTTCTTC. Its translation is CATSESAYNEQFF.

Points on this clonotype: A far larger clone is off by one base, so a read error is likely. The chain employs TRBV10-3 and TRBJ1-1; D possibly corresponds to TRBD1 (6 bases). The germline CDR1 and CDR2 sequences are ENHRY and SYGVKD. The CDR3 covers 14 residues. CDR3 sequence (DNA): TGTGCCAGCAGTACGACAGGCCTGAAAACTGAAGCTTTCTTT. This gives the protein CASSTTGLKTEAFF.

The table lists this clonotype with many counts. Written as DNA, the CDR3 is TGTGCCAGCAGCCCTGACGGGCGGGGTCAGCCCCAGCATTTT. Translation gives CASSPDGRGQPQHF. The rearrangement uses TRBV7-9 and TRBJ1-5; D not certain. The CDR3 is made up of 14 amino acids. CDR1 is SEHNR and CDR2 is FQNEAQ in the germline V gene (reference sequence). V gave up 5 bases and J gave up 6 bases, with 14 bases separating them.

Regarding this clonotype: A far more abundant clone sits one base away, making this likely a read error. The chain employs TRBV6-1 and TRBJ1-5, with D perhaps TRBD1 (5 bases). In germline, CDR1 is MNHNS, CDR2 SASEGT. The CDR3 extends over 16 amino acids. V dropped 6 bases and J dropped 4 bases, with 19 bases sitting between them. CDR3 coding DNA: TGTGCCAGCAGCACCGCCCGGGCAGGGAAGAATCAGCCCCAGCATTTT. It is translated as CASSTARAGKNQPQHF.

This clonotype was picked up many times. The V call is TRBV4-2, the J call TRBJ2-1, with 9 nucleotides matching TRBD2. V was clipped by 0 bases and J by 7 bases; unmatched bases: 4. From germline, CDR1 is LGHNA and CDR2 YNFKEQ. The CDR3 contains 15 residues. The CDR3 region has the DNA TGTGCCAGCAGCCAAGAAGGGCTAGCGGGGAATGAGCAGTTCTTC. Its protein product is CASSQEGLAGNEQFF.

This clonotype was seen many times. The chain carries TRBV18 and TRBJ2-3; 8 nucleotides agree with TRBD1. The CDR3 covers 14 residues. CDR1 is KGHSH and CDR2 is LQKENI in the germline V gene. After removal of 6 bases from V and 5 bases from J, the junction contained 7 bases not matched to a gene. Here the CDR3 DNA reads TGTGCCAGCTCCCAACAGGGGGTGCAAGATACGCAGTATTTT. Its translation: CASSQQGVQDTQYF.

The table lists this clonotype with many counts. The chain employs TRBV5-4 and TRBJ2-1; 9 bases match TRBD2. The CDR3 extends over 14 amino acids. Germline CDR1 is SGHNT and CDR2 is YYREEE (reference sequence). Trimming cost V 9 bases and J 5 bases; bases outside gene matches: 9. In DNA form, the CDR3 reads TGTGCCACCGTTGAGCTAGCGGGGCACAATGAGCAGTTCTTC. This translates into CATVELAGHNEQFF.

The sample holds many counts of this clonotype. V and J are TRBV7-9 and TRBJ1-1; D gene uncertain. CDR1 is SEHNR, CDR2 FQNEAQ, per germline (reference sequence). CDR3 length: 13 residues. Trimming cost V 4 bases and J 1 base, with 7 bases left between them. CDR3 residues: CASSSRRNTEAFF. The CDR3 bases are TGTGCCAGCAGCTCTAGGAGGAACACTGAAGCTTTCTTT.

This rearrangement joins TRBV6-2 or TRBV6-3 to TRBJ2-1, with 9 bases matching TRBD2. V lost 6 bases and J lost 9; bases outside the gene matches: 15. Germline V gene lookup returns CDR1 MNHEY and CDR2 SVGEGT. The CDR3 totals 16 residues. CDR3 DNA sequence: TGTGCCAGCAGGACGAGAGAGCGGGGGGCCGGCAGTGAGCAGTTCTTC. It yields the protein CASRTRERGAGSEQFF.

This clonotype has a count of ten or more. The chain carries TRBV4-1 and TRBJ2-2, with 10 bases lining up with TRBD1. This CDR3 region has 19 residues. The germline V gene encodes CDR1 MGHRA and CDR2 YSYEKL. V shed 0 bases, J shed 4 bases, and the junction held 11 bases outside the gene matches. CDR3 residues: CASSQEGAGTGVSTGELFF. CDR3 DNA: TGCGCCAGCAGCCAAGAAGGGGCTGGGACAGGGGTGTCCACCGGGGAGCTGTTTTTT.

This clonotype was seen at least ten times. The J gene is TRBJ2-1, the V gene TRBV19, with 8 bases aligning to TRBD2. V lost 9 bases and J lost 10; bases outside the gene matches: 17. This CDR3 is built from 15 residues. CDR1 LNHDA and CDR2 SQIVND come from the germline V gene (reference sequence). The CDR3 DNA follows: TGTGCCAGCTCAGCGACTAGCGCACAAACTGAAGAGCAGTTCTTC. It is translated as CASSATSAQTEEQFF.

This clonotype was recorded many times. V gene TRBV20-1 combines with J gene TRBJ2-1, with 8 bases aligning to TRBD2. CDR3 length: 15 amino acids. The junction had 7 bases not matched to a gene; V was cut back by 0 bases and J by 6 bases. Germline loops: CDR1 DFQATT, CDR2 SNEGSKA (reference sequence). CDR3 DNA sequence: TGCAGTGCTAGAGATTTGGGCGGGGGGTTCAATGAGCAGTTCTTC. Encoded protein: CSARDLGGGFNEQFF.

This clonotype was observed at least ten times. V is TRBV6-2 or TRBV6-3 and J is TRBJ2-7, with 9 bases identical to TRBD1. Germline CDR1 and CDR2: MNHEY and SVGEGT. The CDR3 spans 13 residues. V lost 6 bases to trimming and J lost 5 bases; unmatched junction nucleotides: 5. CDR3 nucleotide sequence: TGTGCCAGCAGAAGGGGACAGGGACACGAGCAGTACTTC. It yields the protein CASRRGQGHEQYF.

This clonotype appeared many times. J is TRBJ2-2 and V is TRBV9; D is unclear. The V end was cut by 3 bases, the J end by 4 bases, with 10 bases between. The CDR3 is 14 amino acids. Germline CDR1 is SGDLS and CDR2 is YYNGEE. The CDR3 nucleotides are TGTGCCAGCAGCGCCCTGAGCTCCACCGGGGAGCTGTTTTTT. This gives the protein CASSALSSTGELFF.

The rearrangement uses TRBV6-5 and TRBJ2-2; no reliable D call. This CDR3 is 14 amino acids long. CDR1 and CDR2 from the germline V gene are MNHEY and SVGAGI. V was cut by 3 bases and J by 7 bases, with 12 bases left in between. The CDR3 DNA reads TGTGCCAGCAGTTATCTTTCCTGGAGCGGGGAGCTGTTTTTT. It codes for CASSYLSWSGELFF.

This clonotype is termed medium-sized. The chain has TRBV7-6 and TRBJ2-5, with D unclear. The CDR3 extends over 14 amino acids. V lost 1 base, J lost 1 base, and 7 bases lay in between. Looked up from germline, CDR1 is SGHVS and CDR2 is FNYEAQ. CDR3 nucleotide sequence: TGTGCCAGCAGCTTAGGGCGGCCCCAAGAGACCCAGTACTTC. Amino acid sequence: CASSLGRPQETQYF.

This clonotype was detected many times. The chain employs TRBV20-1 and TRBJ2-7; D is unclear. The CDR3 sequence is 11 residues long. V was clipped by 8 bases and J by 7 bases, with 15 bases between them. From germline, CDR1 is DFQATT and CDR2 SNEGSKA (reference sequence). The CDR3 is CSTTLGWEQYF. The DNA for the CDR3 is TGCAGTACAACCCTAGGGTGGGAGCAGTACTTC.

The chain couples TRBV2 to TRBJ1-5; TRBD1 is a possible D gene (6 bases). The length of the CDR3 is 15 residues. The V end lost 2 bases, the J end lost 7 bases, and 15 bases lay between the germline ends. Germline V CDR1 and CDR2: SNHLY, FYNNEI. DNA for the CDR3: TGTGCCAGCAGTGAAATCGTGGGGGCCTACCAGCCCCAGCATTTT. Translated: CASSEIVGAYQPQHF.

There are many counts of this clonotype. The chain recombines TRBV5-6 with TRBJ1-1; TRBD1 is a possible D gene (6 bases). CDR3 length: 14 amino acids. Trimming took off 1 base at V and 1 base at J, with 8 bases between the two ends. Per the germline V gene, CDR1 is SGHDT and CDR2 is YYEEEE. The CDR3 DNA reads TGTGCCAGCAGCTTGACAGGGCGGAACACTGAAGCTTTCTTT. Encoded protein: CASSLTGRNTEAFF.

In its sample, this clonotype was seen a few times. This chain connects TRBV14 to TRBJ1-2; D gene unclear. Trimming shortened V by 3 bases and J by 2 bases, and 28 bases separated the two germline ends. Per the germline V gene, CDR1 is SGHDN and CDR2 is FVKESK. The CDR3 sequence is 20 residues long. The CDR3 DNA is TGTGCCAGCAGCCACGACGGTTCGCGGCTCTTCACACCACCGAACTATGGCTACACCTTC. Its translation is CASSHDGSRLFTPPNYGYTF.

At least ten counts were recorded for this clonotype. CDR3 residues: CASSQAAGLVSYNEQFF. The CDR3 region has the DNA TGCGCCAGCAGCCAAGCGGCGGGACTAGTCTCATACAATGAGCAGTTCTTC. The J gene is TRBJ2-1, the V gene TRBV4-3, with 8 bases matching TRBD2. V lost 1 base to trimming and J lost 4 bases; unmatched junction nucleotides: 9. The CDR3 consists of 17 residues. Germline CDR1 LGHNA, CDR2 YSLEER.

This clonotype was observed at least ten times. The chain recombines TRBV7-2 with TRBJ1-5; a weak D match, TRBD1 (5 bases). Trimming removed 1 base from V and 4 bases from J, with 8 bases in between. CDR3 length equals 14 residues. CDR1 SGHTA and CDR2 FQGNSA come from the germline V gene. The CDR3 region has the DNA TGTGCCAGCAGCTTAGACTGGGGGAATCAGCCCCAGCATTTT. As protein: CASSLDWGNQPQHF.

This clonotype was detected many times. The chain uses TRBV28 and TRBJ1-5, with 9 bases identical to TRBD1. This CDR3 contains 15 residues. With 7 bases clipped from V and 6 bases from J, the junction kept 10 bases outside the gene matches. Germline CDR1 is MDHEN and CDR2 is SYDVKM. CDR3 coding DNA: TGTGCCAGCACCGCAGGGACAGGGAGTGGTCAGCCCCAGCATTTT. As protein: CASTAGTGSGQPQHF.